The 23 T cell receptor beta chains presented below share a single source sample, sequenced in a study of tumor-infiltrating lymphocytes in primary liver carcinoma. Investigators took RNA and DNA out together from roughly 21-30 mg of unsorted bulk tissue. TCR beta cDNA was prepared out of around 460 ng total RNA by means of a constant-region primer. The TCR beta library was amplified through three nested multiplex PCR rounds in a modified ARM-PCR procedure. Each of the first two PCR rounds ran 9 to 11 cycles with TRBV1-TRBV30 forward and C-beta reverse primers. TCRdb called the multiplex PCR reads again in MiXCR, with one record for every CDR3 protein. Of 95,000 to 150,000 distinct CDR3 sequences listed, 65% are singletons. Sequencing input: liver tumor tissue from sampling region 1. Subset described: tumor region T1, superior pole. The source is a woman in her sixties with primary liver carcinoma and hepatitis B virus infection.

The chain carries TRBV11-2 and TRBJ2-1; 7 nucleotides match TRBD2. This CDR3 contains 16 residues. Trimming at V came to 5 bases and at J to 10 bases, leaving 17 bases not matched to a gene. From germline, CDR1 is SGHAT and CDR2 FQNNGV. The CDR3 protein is CASSPGRILAIEEQFF. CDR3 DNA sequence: TGTGCCAGCAGCCCAGGCCGGATACTAGCGATCGAAGAGCAGTTCTTC.

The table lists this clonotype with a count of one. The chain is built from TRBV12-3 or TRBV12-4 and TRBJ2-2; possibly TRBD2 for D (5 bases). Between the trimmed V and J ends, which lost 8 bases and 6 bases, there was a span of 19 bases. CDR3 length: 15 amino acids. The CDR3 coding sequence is TGTGCCAGCGAGGGTCGGGCCTCAAACGCCGGGGAGCTGTTTTTT. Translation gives CASEGRASNAGELFF.

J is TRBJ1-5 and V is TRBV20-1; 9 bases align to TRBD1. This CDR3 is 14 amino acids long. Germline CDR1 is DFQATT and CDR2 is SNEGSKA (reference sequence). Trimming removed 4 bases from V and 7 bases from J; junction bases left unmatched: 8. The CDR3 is CSAILGQGDQPQHF. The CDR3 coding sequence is TGCAGTGCTATCCTGGGACAGGGAGACCAGCCCCAGCATTTT.

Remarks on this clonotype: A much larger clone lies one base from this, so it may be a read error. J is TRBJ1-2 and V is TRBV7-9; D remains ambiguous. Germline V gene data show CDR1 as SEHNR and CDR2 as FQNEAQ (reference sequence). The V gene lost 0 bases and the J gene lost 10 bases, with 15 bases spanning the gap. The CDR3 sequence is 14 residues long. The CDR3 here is CASSLARGERVYTF. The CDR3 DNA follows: TGTGCCAGCAGCTTAGCGCGCGGGGAGCGGGTCTACACCTTC.

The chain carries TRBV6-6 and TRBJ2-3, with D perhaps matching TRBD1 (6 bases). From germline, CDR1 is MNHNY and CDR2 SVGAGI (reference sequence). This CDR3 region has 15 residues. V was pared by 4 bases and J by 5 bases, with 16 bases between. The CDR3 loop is CASSSRDMEQDTQYF. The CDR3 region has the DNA TGTGCCAGCAGTTCTCGGGACATGGAGCAAGATACGCAGTATTTT.

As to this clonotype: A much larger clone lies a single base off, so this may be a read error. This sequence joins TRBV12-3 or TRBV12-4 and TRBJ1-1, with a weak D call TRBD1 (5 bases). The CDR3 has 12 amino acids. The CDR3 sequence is CASNLKGSGTFF. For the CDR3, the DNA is TGTGCCAGCAATTTAAAGGGGAGCGGAACTTTCTTT.

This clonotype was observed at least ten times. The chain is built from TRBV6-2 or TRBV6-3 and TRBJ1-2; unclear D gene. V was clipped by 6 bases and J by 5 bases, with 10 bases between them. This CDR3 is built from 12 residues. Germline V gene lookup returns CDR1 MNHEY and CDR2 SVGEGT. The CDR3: CASSSEVYGYTF. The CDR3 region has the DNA TGTGCCAGCAGCTCCGAGGTATATGGCTACACCTTC.

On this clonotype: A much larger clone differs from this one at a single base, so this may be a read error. The CDR3 DNA is TGCGCCAGCAGTGAGTCGGGGGGGCCGGCCGCAGAGGCTTTCTTT. It yields the protein CASSESGGPAAEAFF. V gene TRBV10-2 combines with J gene TRBJ1-1; possibly TRBD1 for D (6 bases). The V gene lost 0 bases and the J gene lost 11 bases, with 19 bases spanning the gap. This CDR3 is built from 15 residues. Per germline, CDR1 WSHSY and CDR2 SAAADI.

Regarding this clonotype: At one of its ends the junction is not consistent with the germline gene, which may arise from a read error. This CDR3 reads CAISKPEGGREQHF. The CDR3 DNA follows: TGTGCCATCAGCAAACCCGAGGGGGGCCGGGAGCAGCACTTC. This chain joins TRBV11-3 and TRBJ2-7; D might be TRBD1 or TRBD2, each matching 6 bases. The germline V gene encodes CDR1 SGHNT and CDR2 YENEEA. This CDR3 has 14 amino acids.

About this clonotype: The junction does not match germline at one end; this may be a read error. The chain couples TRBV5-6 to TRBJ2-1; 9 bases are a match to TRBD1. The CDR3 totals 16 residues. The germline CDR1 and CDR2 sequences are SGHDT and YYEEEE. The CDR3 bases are TGTGCCAGCAGCCTGTGGGGGACAGGGTACTACGACAAGCACTTCTTC. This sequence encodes CASSLWGTGYYDKHFF.

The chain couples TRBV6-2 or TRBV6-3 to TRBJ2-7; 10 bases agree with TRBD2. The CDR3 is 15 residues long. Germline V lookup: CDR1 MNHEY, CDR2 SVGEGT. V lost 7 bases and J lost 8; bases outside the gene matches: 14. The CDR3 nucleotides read TGTGCCAGCATCAAGGATAGCGGGAGGTCGTACAAGCAGTACTTC. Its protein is CASIKDSGRSYKQYF.

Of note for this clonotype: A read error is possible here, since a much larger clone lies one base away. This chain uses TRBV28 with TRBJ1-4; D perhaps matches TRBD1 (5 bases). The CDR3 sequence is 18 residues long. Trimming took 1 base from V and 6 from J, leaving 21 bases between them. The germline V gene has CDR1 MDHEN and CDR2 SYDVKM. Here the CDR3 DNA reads TGTGCCAGCAGTTTATTCCATTCTCTCGGGACGGTAGATGAAAAACTGTTTTTT. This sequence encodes CASSLFHSLGTVDEKLFF.

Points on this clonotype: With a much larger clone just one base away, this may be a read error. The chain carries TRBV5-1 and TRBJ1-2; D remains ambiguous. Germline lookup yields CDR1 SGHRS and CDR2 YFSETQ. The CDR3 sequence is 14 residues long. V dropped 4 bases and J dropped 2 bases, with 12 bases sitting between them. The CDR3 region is CASSPDARNYGYTF. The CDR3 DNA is TGCGCCAGCAGCCCGGATGCACGGAACTATGGCTACACCTTC.

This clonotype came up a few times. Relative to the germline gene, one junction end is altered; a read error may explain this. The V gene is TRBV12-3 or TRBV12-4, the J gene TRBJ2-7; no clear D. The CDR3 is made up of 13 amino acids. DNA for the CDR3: TGTGCCAGCAGCTTAAGACATCTCTACGAGCAGTGCTTC. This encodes CASSLRHLYEQCF.

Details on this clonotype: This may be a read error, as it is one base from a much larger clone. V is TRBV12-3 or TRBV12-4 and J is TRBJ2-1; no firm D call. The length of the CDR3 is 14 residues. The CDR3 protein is CASSLTAAHNGQFF. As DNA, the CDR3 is TGTGCCAGCAGTTTGACCGCTGCCCACAATGGGCAGTTCTTC.

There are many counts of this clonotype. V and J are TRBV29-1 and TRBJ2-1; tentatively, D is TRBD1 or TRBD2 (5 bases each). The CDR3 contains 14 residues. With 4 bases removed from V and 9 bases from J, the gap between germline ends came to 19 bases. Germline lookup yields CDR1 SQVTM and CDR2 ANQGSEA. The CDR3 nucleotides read TGCAGCGTTGGAGGAATTGGGACGACATCTGAGCAGTTCTTC. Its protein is CSVGGIGTTSEQFF.

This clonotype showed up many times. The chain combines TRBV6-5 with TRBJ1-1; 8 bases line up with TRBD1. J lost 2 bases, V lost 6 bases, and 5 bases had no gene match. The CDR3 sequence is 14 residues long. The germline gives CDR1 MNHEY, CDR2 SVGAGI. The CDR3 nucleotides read TGTGCCAGCAGGACACAGGGGGGAAACACTGAAGCTTTCTTT. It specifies CASRTQGGNTEAFF.

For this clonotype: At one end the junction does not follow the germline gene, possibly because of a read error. The CDR3: CASCENTGELFF. As DNA, the CDR3 is TGCGCCAGCTGTGAAAACACCGGGGAGCTGTTTTTT. This chain uses TRBV10-1 with TRBJ2-2, with D unresolved. From germline, CDR1 is WNHNN and CDR2 SYGVQD (reference sequence). The CDR3 is made up of 12 amino acids.

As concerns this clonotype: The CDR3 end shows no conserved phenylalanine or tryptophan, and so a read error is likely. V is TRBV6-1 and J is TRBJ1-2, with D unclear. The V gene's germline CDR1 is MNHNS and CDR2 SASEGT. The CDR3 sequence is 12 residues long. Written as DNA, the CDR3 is TGTGACGCAGCCTCAGCTAACTATGGCTACACCTTA. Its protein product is CDAASANYGYTL.

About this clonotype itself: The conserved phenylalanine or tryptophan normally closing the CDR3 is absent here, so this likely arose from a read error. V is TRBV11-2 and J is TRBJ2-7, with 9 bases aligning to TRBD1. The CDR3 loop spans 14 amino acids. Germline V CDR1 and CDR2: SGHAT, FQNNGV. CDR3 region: CASSTTGGAYDQYL. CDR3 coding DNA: TGTGCCAGCAGCACGACAGGGGGGGCCTACGATCAGTACTTA.

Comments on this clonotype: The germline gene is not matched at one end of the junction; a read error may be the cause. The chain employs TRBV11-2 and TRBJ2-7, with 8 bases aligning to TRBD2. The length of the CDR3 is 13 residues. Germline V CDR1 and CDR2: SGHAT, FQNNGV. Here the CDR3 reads CAGSLDLAGGGYF. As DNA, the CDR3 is TGTGCCGGCAGCTTAGATCTGGCCGGGGGGGGGTACTTC.

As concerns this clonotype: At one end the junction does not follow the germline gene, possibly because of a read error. CDR3 nucleotide sequence: TGTGCCAGCAGTCCTGACAGGGGGCTTAGCAACAGGCAGTGCTTC. It translates to CASSPDRGLSNRQCF. The chain uses TRBV12-3 or TRBV12-4 and TRBJ2-7; TRBD1 matches at 10 bases. This CDR3 region has 15 residues.

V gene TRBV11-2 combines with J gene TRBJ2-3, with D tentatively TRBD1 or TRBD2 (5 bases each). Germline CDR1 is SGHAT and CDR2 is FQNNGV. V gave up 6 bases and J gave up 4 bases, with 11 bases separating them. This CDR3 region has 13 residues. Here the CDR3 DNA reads TGTGCCAGCAGGGGGGATAGGGCAGATACGCAGTATTTT. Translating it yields CASRGDRADTQYF.